A single sample is the source of the 15 T cell receptor beta chains below, sequenced in a study of T cells and Merkel cell carcinoma outcomes. Generated by immunoSEQ multiplex PCR, the TCRdb table keeps only in-frame clones and is missing some. The repertoire holds over 15,000 clones, with roughly four fifths as singletons. Sequencing was carried out using tumor tissue from Merkel cell carcinoma. These receptor sequences come from a human donor with Merkel cell carcinoma.

V gene TRBV11-2 combines with J gene TRBJ1-3; possible D gene TRBD1, 6 bases. V was clipped by 5 bases and J by 2 bases, with 10 bases between them. The CDR3 loop spans 14 amino acids. CDR1 SGHAT and CDR2 FQNNGV come from the germline V gene. CDR3 loop: CASSKNRAGNTIYF. DNA for the CDR3: TGTGCCAGCAGCAAGAACAGGGCTGGAAACACCATATATTTT. Full variable domain (outside the CDR3, taken from reference TRBV11-2 and TRBJ1-3): EAGVAQSPRYKIIEKRQSVAFWCNPISGHATLYWYQQILGQGPKLLIQFQNNGVVDDSQLPKDRFSAERLKGVDSTLKIQPAKLEDSAVYLCASSKNRAGNTIYFGEGSWLTVV.

This rearrangement joins TRBV6-1 to TRBJ1-5, with 8 bases fitting TRBD1. The J segment lost 2 bases and the V segment lost 7 bases, leaving 7 bases of the junction unmatched. The CDR3 has 15 residues. Germline loops: CDR1 MNHNS, CDR2 SASEGT. CDR3 residues: CASITGGYGNQPQHF. The DNA of the CDR3 is TGTGCCAGCATCACAGGGGGGTATGGCAATCAGCCCCAGCATTTT.

The chain has TRBV7-3 and TRBJ2-3, with TRBD2 matching 7 bases. The germline CDR1 and CDR2 sequences are SGHTA and FQGTGA. The length of the CDR3 is 15 residues. With V trimmed by 5 bases and J by 4 bases, 9 bases remained unmatched. CDR3 amino acids: CASSPLGGGADTQYF. The CDR3 DNA follows: TGTGCCAGCAGCCCCCTCGGGGGAGGGGCAGATACGCAGTATTTT. Combining the CDR3 with reference TRBV7-3 and TRBJ2-3 gives the whole variable domain GAGVSQTPSNKVTEKGKYVELRCDPISGHTALYWYRQSLGQGPEFLIYFQGTGAADDSGLPNDRFFAVRPEGSVSTLKIQRTERGDSAVYLCASSPLGGGADTQYFGPGTRLTVL.

This chain's CDR3 is CASSYSMFGNYGYTF. CDR3 DNA: TGTGCCAGCAGTTACTCGATGTTTGGAAACTATGGCTACACCTTC. The chain uses TRBV6-5 and TRBJ1-2; D is unresolved. This CDR3 spans 15 amino acids. The V end was cut by 0 bases, the J end by 2 bases, with 10 bases between. From germline, CDR1 is MNHEY and CDR2 SVGAGI.

The chain has TRBV10-3 and TRBJ2-3; D not certain. V was cut by 4 bases and J by 6 bases, with 8 bases left in between. This CDR3 spans 12 amino acids. In germline, CDR1 is ENHRY, CDR2 SYGVKD. The CDR3 loop reads CAISGGADTQYF. CDR3 DNA sequence: TGTGCCATCAGTGGCGGAGCCGATACGCAGTATTTT.

The chain has TRBV28 and TRBJ1-1; D is perhaps TRBD1 (5 bases). Germline-derived CDR1 and CDR2 are MDHEN and SYDVKM. This CDR3 contains 13 residues. The germline V and J ends were trimmed by 2 bases and 7 bases, with 11 bases remaining between them. This chain's CDR3 is CASSLPGLGEAFF. The CDR3 bases are TGTGCCAGCAGTTTACCAGGGCTGGGTGAAGCTTTCTTT.

V is TRBV5-4 and J is TRBJ2-5; 14 nucleotides match TRBD2. This CDR3 comprises 16 residues. Germline CDR1 is SGHNT and CDR2 is YYREEE (reference sequence). The V and J ends lost 4 bases and 3 bases, in that order; junction bases with no gene match: 5. CDR3 residues: CASSGGTSGGKETQYF. In DNA form, the CDR3 reads TGTGCCAGCAGCGGAGGGACTAGCGGGGGAAAAGAGACCCAGTACTTC.

The V gene is TRBV5-4, the J gene TRBJ2-2, with 16 bases lining up with TRBD2. The CDR3 is 18 amino acids. Trimming removed 4 bases from V and 3 bases from J; junction bases left unmatched: 6. The germline gives CDR1 SGHNT, CDR2 YYREEE (reference sequence). The CDR3 nucleotides are TGTGCCAGCAGCCCGGGACTAGCGGGGGGGCGGTACACCGGGGAGCTGTTTTTT. The encoded protein is CASSPGLAGGRYTGELFF.

The chain couples TRBV18 to TRBJ2-6, with D possibly TRBD2 on 6 matching bases. Trimming cost V 3 bases and J 4 bases, with 7 bases left between them. CDR1 and CDR2 (germline): KGHSH, LQKENI. CDR3 length equals 14 residues. The CDR3 bases are TGTGCCAGCTCACCGGCGGGGGGGGCCAACGTCCTGACTTTC. Amino acids: CASSPAGGANVLTF.

The V gene is TRBV29-1, the J gene TRBJ2-1, with 11 nucleotides matching TRBD1. J lost 7 bases, V lost 6 bases, and 5 bases had no gene match. CDR1 SQVTM and CDR2 ANQGSEA come from the germline V gene. The length of the CDR3 is 13 residues. The CDR3 region has the DNA TGCAGCGTCCGCGGGACAGGGGGGAATGAGCAGTTCTTC. Its protein product is CSVRGTGGNEQFF.

V gene TRBV10-2 combines with J gene TRBJ2-2; 7 bases line up with TRBD1. The V and J ends lost 6 bases and 4 bases, in that order; junction bases with no gene match: 8. There are 15 residues in the CDR3. The V gene's germline CDR1 is WSHSY and CDR2 SAAADI. The CDR3 coding sequence is TGCGCCAGCAGACTAGGGGGCGCGAGCACCGGGGAGCTGTTTTTT. Translated: CASRLGGASTGELFF.

The chain joins TRBV11-2 to TRBJ2-5, with 8 bases fitting TRBD1. With 4 bases clipped from V and 1 base from J, the junction kept 5 bases outside the gene matches. Germline V lookup: CDR1 SGHAT, CDR2 FQNNGV. The CDR3 is 15 amino acids. The CDR3 DNA sequence: TGTGCCAGCAGCTCTTTACAGGGGGGCCAAGAGACCCAGTACTTC. Amino acid sequence: CASSSLQGGQETQYF.

The chain links TRBV10-3 to TRBJ1-4; TRBD1 matches at 10 bases. Germline V gives CDR1 ENHRY, CDR2 SYGVKD. V was pared by 0 bases and J by 10 bases, with 8 bases of the junction left unmatched. CDR3 size: 16 residues. This CDR3 reads CAISESPGQGTGKLFF. The CDR3 DNA reads TGTGCCATCAGTGAGTCCCCGGGACAGGGGACGGGAAAACTGTTTTTT.

This rearrangement joins TRBV5-1 to TRBJ2-7, with D possibly called TRBD1 or TRBD2 (5 bases each). This CDR3 is built from 14 residues. Per the germline V gene, CDR1 is SGHRS and CDR2 is YFSETQ. Trimming pared 0 bases from V and 2 bases from J, leaving 9 bases between. The DNA of the CDR3 is TGCGCCAGCAGCTTGGCCGGGGACCCCTACGAGCAGTACTTC. It specifies CASSLAGDPYEQYF.

V gene TRBV9 combines with J gene TRBJ2-2, with D hard to call. The V gene lost 4 bases and the J gene lost 5 bases, with 12 bases spanning the gap. Germline V lookup: CDR1 SGDLS, CDR2 YYNGEE. CDR3 size: 14 residues. The CDR3 nucleotides are TGTGCCAGCAGCCCCATTGCTAAGACCGGGGAGCTGTTTTTT. This codes for CASSPIAKTGELFF.